This is a list of T cell receptor beta chains from one sample in a study of Ad26.COV2.S vaccination and SARS-CoV-2 variants. Data came from immunoSEQ multiplex PCR; TCRdb stores just in-frame clones and leaves some out. The table lists around 400,000 clones, under 90% of them singletons. The material was peripheral blood, obtained in a trial of Ad26.COV2.S vaccine versus placebo. The receptors were gathered from a person between 18 and 59 years old who received the Ad26.COV2.S COVID-19 vaccine or a placebo. The conserved cysteine and the conserved F or W are not part of the CDR3 here. Fields, in order: CDR3 protein, V gene, J gene, clone size, D gene. A D gene is named only where the DNA matches it firmly. Size is omitted from some rows. Given values are once, few, many or a class for expanded clones.

CDR3aa: ASWGGSDTQY
v_gene: TRBV10-3
j_gene: TRBJ2-3
abundance: .
d_gene: TRBD2

CDR3aa: ASSQVGRNTEAF
v_gene: TRBV4-1
j_gene: TRBJ1-1
abundance: once
d_gene: .

CDR3aa: ASSPLAGSYEQY
v_gene: TRBV7-9
j_gene: TRBJ2-7
abundance: .
d_gene: TRBD2

CDR3aa: ASSLPTSLTDTQY
v_gene: TRBV7-2
j_gene: TRBJ2-3
abundance: .
d_gene: .

CDR3aa: ARRLNTEAF
v_gene: TRBV30
j_gene: TRBJ1-1
abundance: once
d_gene: .

CDR3aa: ASRGQAYQPQH
v_gene: TRBV12-3/TRBV12-4
j_gene: TRBJ1-5
abundance: .
d_gene: TRBD1

CDR3aa: ATSRDRNYGYT
v_gene: TRBV15
j_gene: TRBJ1-2
abundance: .
d_gene: .

CDR3aa: ASTPLAGGTDTQY
v_gene: TRBV25-1
j_gene: TRBJ2-3
abundance: .
d_gene: TRBD2

CDR3aa: ASSESAEGGYT
v_gene: TRBV10-1
j_gene: TRBJ1-2
abundance: .
d_gene: .

CDR3aa: ASSLGNAGANVLT
v_gene: TRBV27
j_gene: TRBJ2-6
abundance: few
d_gene: .

CDR3aa: ASSLTSVDTQY
v_gene: TRBV27
j_gene: TRBJ2-3
abundance: .
d_gene: TRBD2

CDR3aa: ASSYGGETQY
v_gene: TRBV6-5
j_gene: TRBJ2-5
abundance: .
d_gene: .

CDR3aa: ASSLGFSGRRKSSYEQY
v_gene: TRBV7-2
j_gene: TRBJ2-7
abundance: .
d_gene: .

CDR3aa: ASSLGTGGDTIY
v_gene: TRBV5-1
j_gene: TRBJ1-3
abundance: few
d_gene: TRBD1

CDR3aa: ATSGGYEQY
v_gene: TRBV10-3
j_gene: TRBJ2-7
abundance: once
d_gene: .

CDR3aa: ASKGEDGGAGELF
v_gene: TRBV6-4
j_gene: TRBJ2-2
abundance: few
d_gene: .

CDR3aa: ASKGDSGSLHNEQF
v_gene: TRBV14
j_gene: TRBJ2-1
abundance: .
d_gene: TRBD2

CDR3aa: ASSPIGGGETQY
v_gene: TRBV27
j_gene: TRBJ2-5
abundance: .
d_gene: .

CDR3aa: ASSLNRGEEKLF
v_gene: TRBV13
j_gene: TRBJ1-4
abundance: .
d_gene: TRBD1

CDR3aa: ASSWTESTDTQY
v_gene: TRBV7-9
j_gene: TRBJ2-3
abundance: .
d_gene: .

CDR3aa: ASSRGTGDAGNTIY
v_gene: TRBV11-2
j_gene: TRBJ1-3
abundance: .
d_gene: TRBD1

CDR3aa: ASTVPGGRSGNQPQH
v_gene: TRBV19
j_gene: TRBJ1-5
abundance: once
d_gene: .

CDR3aa: ASSEGQIMNTEAF
v_gene: TRBV5-1
j_gene: TRBJ1-1
abundance: .
d_gene: TRBD1

CDR3aa: ASSPPRGEGETQY
v_gene: TRBV18
j_gene: TRBJ2-5
abundance: .
d_gene: .

CDR3aa: ASSQDRTGGGNIQY
v_gene: TRBV4-1
j_gene: TRBJ2-4
abundance: .
d_gene: TRBD2

CDR3aa: ASTVGGSAYTEAF
v_gene: TRBV7-9
j_gene: TRBJ1-1
abundance: .
d_gene: .

CDR3aa: ALRGVNQPQH
v_gene: TRBV5-1
j_gene: TRBJ1-5
abundance: .
d_gene: .

CDR3aa: ASSPLPGGQVEAF
v_gene: TRBV2
j_gene: TRBJ1-1
abundance: .
d_gene: TRBD1

CDR3aa: ASSAQGSYGYT
v_gene: TRBV5-6
j_gene: TRBJ1-2
abundance: many
d_gene: .

CDR3aa: ASSQTGGSTDTQY
v_gene: TRBV4-2
j_gene: TRBJ2-3
abundance: many
d_gene: TRBD2

CDR3aa: SVELKETQY
v_gene: TRBV29-1
j_gene: TRBJ2-5
abundance: once
d_gene: .

CDR3aa: AYSRGPSTDTQY
v_gene: TRBV10-3
j_gene: TRBJ2-3
abundance: .
d_gene: .

CDR3aa: ASSEKVTGLEQY
v_gene: TRBV5-1
j_gene: TRBJ2-7
abundance: .
d_gene: TRBD1

CDR3aa: ASRWGANNGYT
v_gene: TRBV3-1/TRBV3-2
j_gene: TRBJ1-2
abundance: .
d_gene: .

CDR3aa: ASSFVGRGSYEQY
v_gene: TRBV7-9
j_gene: TRBJ2-7
abundance: .
d_gene: .

CDR3aa: ASSLTGPGYT
v_gene: TRBV28
j_gene: TRBJ1-2
abundance: .
d_gene: .

CDR3aa: ASSGQPGQGLDTEAF
v_gene: TRBV9
j_gene: TRBJ1-1
abundance: .
d_gene: TRBD1

CDR3aa: ASSADPGYEQF
v_gene: TRBV7-3
j_gene: TRBJ2-1
abundance: .
d_gene: .

CDR3aa: AWSLPPAEAF
v_gene: TRBV30
j_gene: TRBJ1-1
abundance: .
d_gene: .

CDR3aa: ASSLRGQTSWTEQY
v_gene: TRBV7-2
j_gene: TRBJ2-7
abundance: .
d_gene: .

CDR3aa: ASTQTVGVTDTQY
v_gene: TRBV6-6
j_gene: TRBJ2-3
abundance: .
d_gene: .

CDR3aa: SVSDSYEQY
v_gene: TRBV29-1
j_gene: TRBJ2-7
abundance: .
d_gene: .

CDR3aa: ASRLRDRGYSPLH
v_gene: TRBV6-5
j_gene: TRBJ1-6
abundance: once
d_gene: TRBD1

CDR3aa: AISAAGGSYEQY
v_gene: TRBV10-3
j_gene: TRBJ2-7
abundance: .
d_gene: TRBD2

CDR3aa: ASSYHSAGELF
v_gene: TRBV6-5
j_gene: TRBJ2-2
abundance: .
d_gene: .

CDR3aa: ASSYLGPEGYT
v_gene: TRBV6-5
j_gene: TRBJ1-2
abundance: .
d_gene: .

CDR3aa: ASSHTPGLPQETQY
v_gene: TRBV3-1/TRBV3-2
j_gene: TRBJ2-5
abundance: .
d_gene: .

CDR3aa: ASSPSGRRHSPLH
v_gene: TRBV3-1/TRBV3-2
j_gene: TRBJ1-6
abundance: .
d_gene: .

CDR3aa: ASRSQGAVSSGYT
v_gene: TRBV7-3
j_gene: TRBJ1-2
abundance: .
d_gene: TRBD1

CDR3aa: SARRGLEQY
v_gene: TRBV20-1
j_gene: TRBJ2-7
abundance: .
d_gene: TRBD1

CDR3aa: ASSHPAANYGYT
v_gene: TRBV14
j_gene: TRBJ1-2
abundance: many
d_gene: .

CDR3aa: ASSVGDRESPLH
v_gene: TRBV9
j_gene: TRBJ1-6
abundance: once
d_gene: .

CDR3aa: ASSQVRRLAEKLF
v_gene: TRBV4-1
j_gene: TRBJ1-4
abundance: .
d_gene: .

CDR3aa: ASSLTGGSGNTIY
v_gene: TRBV27
j_gene: TRBJ1-3
abundance: few
d_gene: TRBD1